A selection of T cell receptor beta chains follows, all from one sample in a study of tumor and adjacent non-tumor tissue in lung cancer. TCRdb re-called the multiplex PCR reads through MiXCR, storing one row per CDR3 protein. The sample has over 100,000 distinct CDR3 sequences; 60% to 80% are singletons. The specimen was lung tumor tissue. The receptors derive from a woman aged 60-75 years with non-small cell lung cancer. CDR3s include the opening cysteine and the closing phenylalanine or tryptophan. Each record gives: clone size, V gene, J gene, D gene, CDR3 protein, CDR3 DNA. The D gene is left open where the match is weak. Not every row has a clone size; where given, it reads once, few, many or a size class.

NA	TRBV4-3	TRBJ2-3	TRBD1	CASRTGTGIDTQYF	TGCGCCAGCAGAACCGGGACAGGCATAGATACGCAGTATTTT
many	TRBV6-2/TRBV6-3	TRBJ2-7	TRBD1	CASGQGNHEQYF	TGTGCCAGCGGACAGGGCAATCACGAGCAGTACTTC
NA	TRBV11-2	TRBJ1-2	NA	CASTVDRLARYTF	TGTGCCAGCACCGTGGATCGTTTAGCGCGGTACACCTTC
NA	TRBV20-1	TRBJ1-1	NA	CSDRVRGREFFDEAFF	TGCAGTGATAGAGTAAGAGGACGAGAGTTTTTTGATGAAGCTTTCTTT
NA	TRBV11-1	TRBJ1-2	NA	CASSSQGLLYVYTF	TGCGCCAGCAGCTCACAGGGCCTGCTCTATGTCTACACCTTC
NA	TRBV29-1	TRBJ2-2	NA	CGYPGLNTGELFF	TGCGGGTATCCGGGACTCAACACCGGGGAGCTGTTTTTT
NA	TRBV20-1	TRBJ2-2	NA	CSARGTPGTSNTEELFF	TGCAGTGCTAGAGGGACTCCCGGGACATCCAACACCGAGGAGCTGTTTTTT
NA	TRBV11-3	TRBJ2-1	NA	CTSSLDLTIASHNEQFF	TGTACCAGCAGCTTAGACTTGACTATCGCGAGCCACAATGAGCAGTTCTTC
NA	TRBV6-5	TRBJ1-2	NA	CASSYILDYDYTF	TGTGCCAGCAGTTACATTCTGGACTACGACTACACCTTC
many	TRBV5-5	TRBJ2-3	NA	CASSLRTRQSTDTQYF	TGTGCCAGCAGCCTTAGAACACGACAGTCCACAGATACGCAGTATTTT
many	TRBV4-3	TRBJ2-6	NA	CASSQETGGANVLTF	TGCGCCAGCAGCCAAGAAACAGGCGGGGCCAACGTCCTGACTTTC
NA	TRBV20-1	TRBJ1-5	NA	CSIGRRNQPQRF	TGCAGTATAGGGAGACGCAATCAGCCCCAGCGTTTT
NA	TRBV5-4	TRBJ1-1	NA	CASSEQGTCEAFF	TGTGCCAGCTCAGAACAGGGAACGTGTGAAGCTTTCTTT
NA	TRBV20-1	TRBJ2-1	TRBD2	CSARDSLAVTYNVQFF	TGCAGTGCTAGAGATTCCCTAGCGGTGACCTACAATGTGCAGTTCTTC
once	TRBV5-1	TRBJ2-1	TRBD2	CASSLTSNNERFF	TGCGCCAGCAGTTTGACTAGCAACAATGAGCGGTTCTTC
many	TRBV20-1	TRBJ1-2	TRBD1	CSANRPGQPRAGGYTF	TGCAGTGCCAACCGACCGGGACAGCCTAGGGCGGGGGGCTACACCTTC
many	TRBV4-1	TRBJ2-2	NA	CYLTGELFF	TGCTACCTAACCGGGGAGCTGTTTTTT
NA	TRBV5-1	TRBJ2-1	NA	CASSFDSTGRDEQFF	TGCGCCAGCAGCTTTGACTCGACAGGGAGGGATGAGCAGTTCTTC
NA	TRBV14	TRBJ1-1	NA	CASSQNPNIEAFF	TGTGCCAGCAGCCAAAACCCGAACATTGAAGCTTTCTTT
many	TRBV5-1	TRBJ1-1	TRBD1	CASSLIRDSQMNTEAFF	TGCGCCAGCAGCCTGATTCGGGACAGCCAAATGAACACTGAAGCTTTCTTT
NA	TRBV5-6	TRBJ2-3	NA	CASSLVGGAGTDTQYF	TGTGCCAGCAGCTTGGTGGGGGGGGCCGGTACAGATACGCAGTATTTT
NA	TRBV11-3	TRBJ2-1	TRBD2	CASSLELTSGSHIEHFF	TGTGCCAGCAGCTTAGAATTGACTAGCGGGAGCCACATTGAACACTTCTTC
NA	TRBV20-1	TRBJ1-2	TRBD1	CSAGQGRDCYTF	TGTAGTGCGGGACAGGGAAGGGACTGCTACACCTTC
many	TRBV6-5	TRBJ2-1	TRBD2	CASRVLAGGLLHSYNEQFF	TGTGCCAGCAGAGTACTAGCGGGGGGTCTCCTTCACTCCTACAATGAGCAGTTCTTC
NA	TRBV6-2/TRBV6-3	TRBJ2-3	NA	CATTFDSGGYTDTQYF	TGTGCCACCACCTTTGATAGTGGGGGGTACACAGATACGCAGTATTTT
NA	TRBV20-1	TRBJ2-3	NA	CCARDLHGSSTYTQYF	TGCTGTGCTAGAGATCTACACGGGTCTAGCACATATACGCAGTATTTT
NA	TRBV4-2	TRBJ2-7	NA	CSSSRDWPPVGPYEQYF	TGTAGCAGCAGCAGGGATTGGCCTCCCGTCGGTCCCTACGAGCAGTACTTC
NA	TRBV7-9	TRBJ2-1	NA	CVSSLSGNEQFF	TGTGTCAGCAGCCTAAGCGGGAATGAGCAGTTCTTC
NA	TRBV11-2	TRBJ1-2	NA	CASSPSMSDMSYNYTF	TGTGCCAGCAGCCCCTCCATGTCGGACATGAGCTATAACTACACCTTC
few	TRBV7-8	TRBJ2-3	NA	CASSSRDSHQRDTQYF	TGTGCCAGCAGCTCCCGGGACTCACATCAGAGGGATACGCAGTATTTT
NA	TRBV10-1	TRBJ1-4	TRBD1	CASSSGTGGEKLFF	TGCGCCAGCAGTAGCGGGACAGGGGGAGAAAAACTGTTTTTT
once	TRBV20-1	TRBJ2-7	TRBD2	CSVAPLAGGSYEHYF	TGCAGTGTTGCTCCACTAGCGGGAGGTTCCTACGAGCATTACTTC
NA	TRBV11-3	TRBJ2-7	NA	CAKKKVGSYEQYF	TGTGCCAAAAAAAAGGTCGGTTCCTACGAGCAGTACTTC
few	TRBV28	TRBJ1-5	NA	CASSPTQGNNQPQHF	TGTGCCAGCAGTCCTACTCAGGGCAACAATCAGCCCCAGCATTTT
many	TRBV20-1	TRBJ2-2	NA	CSASLTLNTGELFF	TGCAGTGCTTCCCTGACGCTAAACACCGGGGAGCTGTTTTTT
NA	TRBV4-1	TRBJ2-3	NA	CASSQDRRRVSGVTEKQYF	TGCGCCAGCAGCCAAGATAGGAGGAGAGTCAGTGGCGTCACAGAAAAGCAGTATTTT
few	TRBV5-1	TRBJ1-1	NA	CASSLEGEYTEAFF	TGCGCCAGCAGCTTGGAAGGTGAATACACTGAAGCTTTCTTT
NA	TRBV28	TRBJ2-3	TRBD2	CAISPAGGRHTDTQYF	TGTGCCATCAGTCCAGCGGGGGGCAGGCACACAGATACGCAGTATTTT
NA	TRBV24-1	TRBJ2-3	NA	CATVMEDTQYF	TGTGCCACCGTGATGGAAGATACGCAGTATTTT
NA	TRBV6-5	TRBJ2-7	NA	CASWSGSTYEQYF	TGTGCCAGCTGGTCGGGTTCTACATACGAGCAGTACTTC
NA	TRBV11-2	TRBJ2-2	TRBD1	CASSRDRGHTGELIF	TGTGCCAGCAGCCGGGACAGGGGGCACACTGGGGAGCTGATTTTT